This T cell receptor (beta chain) emerged from a study of CD8 T cells in ankylosing spondylitis. Study-level results: What seemed typical of ankylosing spondylitis blood was a TCR beta motif built from roughly eight highly homologous variants. Within matched ankylosing spondylitis synovial fluid, disease-linked clones were reportedly significantly enriched. Reactive arthritis synovial fluid and blood previously showed some of these motif variants.

Concerning this clonotype: Its antigen is not identified.

TCRdb processed the 5' RACE reads anew with MiXCR; each CDR3 protein has one entry. The data hold about 250,000 distinct CDR3 sequences, with roughly 32% observed a single time. Germline CDR1 is MNHEY and CDR2 is SVGAGI. V lost 0 bases and J 6 bases, leaving 9 bases between the germline ends. The CDR3 spans 13 residues. This receptor was obtained from a male donor with ankylosing spondylitis or in good health (not recorded which). V and J are TRBV6-5 and TRBJ2-7; possibly TRBD1 or TRBD2 for D (5 bases each). The sample was blood, either unsorted or a sorted T cell fraction (not recorded which). The CDR3 sequence is CASSYSGVGEQYF. In DNA, the CDR3 is TGTGCCAGCAGTTACTCGGGGGTCGGCGAGCAGTACTTC.